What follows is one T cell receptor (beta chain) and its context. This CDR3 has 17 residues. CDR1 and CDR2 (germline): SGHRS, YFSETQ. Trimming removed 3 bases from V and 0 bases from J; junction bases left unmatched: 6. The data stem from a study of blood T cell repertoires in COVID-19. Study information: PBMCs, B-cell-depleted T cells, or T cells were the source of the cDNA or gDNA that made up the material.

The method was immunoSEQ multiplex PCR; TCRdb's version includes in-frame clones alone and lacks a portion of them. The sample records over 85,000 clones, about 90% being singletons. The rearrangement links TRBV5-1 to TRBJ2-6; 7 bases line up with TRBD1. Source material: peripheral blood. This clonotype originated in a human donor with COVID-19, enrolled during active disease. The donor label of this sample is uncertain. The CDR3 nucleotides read TGCGCCAGCAGCTCCGGGACAGCCATCTCTGGGGCCAACGTCCTGACTTTC. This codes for CASSSGTAISGANVLTF. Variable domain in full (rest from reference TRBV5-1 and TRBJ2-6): KAGVTQTPRYLIKTRGQQVTLSCSPISGHRSVSWYQQTPGQGLQFLFEYFSETQRNKGNFPGRFSGRQFSNSRSEMNVSTLELGDSALYLCASSSGTAISGANVLTFGAGSRLTVL.